The rows below give T cell receptor beta chains drawn from one sample of a study of long-term antiretroviral therapy in people with HIV. Using immunoSEQ multiplex PCR, the repertoire was profiled, and TCRdb retains in-frame clones only, with some absent. The table includes about 16,000 clones, 78% detected once. The sequencing used unsorted PBMCs, collected about 3.3 years after starting antiretroviral therapy. The receptors originated from a woman aged 40 to 50 with HIV. The CDR3 runs from the conserved cysteine through the conserved F or W. A D gene is named only where the DNA matches it firmly. Rows may omit the clone size; those that give it use once, few, many or a size class.

d_call: -
j_call: TRBJ2-6
v_call: TRBV5-6
clone_size: -
cdr3_aa: CASSLISHSGANVLTF
cdr3_nt: TGTGCCAGCAGCTTGATAAGTCACTCTGGGGCCAACGTCCTGACTTTC

d_call: -
j_call: TRBJ1-1
v_call: TRBV5-4
clone_size: -
cdr3_aa: CASSLSGVGTEAFF
cdr3_nt: TGTGCCAGCAGCTTGTCGGGGGTCGGCACTGAAGCTTTCTTT

d_call: TRBD1
j_call: TRBJ2-7
v_call: TRBV5-5
clone_size: -
cdr3_aa: CASSKGTGQFPYEQYF
cdr3_nt: TGTGCCAGCAGCAAAGGGACAGGGCAATTTCCGTACGAGCAGTACTTC

d_call: TRBD1
j_call: TRBJ1-2
v_call: TRBV5-4
clone_size: -
cdr3_aa: CASSTGQRVVGYTF
cdr3_nt: TGTGCCAGTTCAACGGGACAGAGGGTTGTGGGCTACACCTTC

d_call: -
j_call: TRBJ2-1
v_call: TRBV5-1
clone_size: -
cdr3_aa: CASSLEPHNEQFF
cdr3_nt: TGCGCCAGCAGCTTGGAGCCCCACAATGAGCAGTTCTTC

d_call: TRBD1
j_call: TRBJ1-2
v_call: TRBV5-1
clone_size: -
cdr3_aa: CASSSGQGSGYTF
cdr3_nt: TGCGCCAGCAGCTCGGGACAGGGGAGTGGCTACACCTTC

d_call: -
j_call: TRBJ2-6
v_call: TRBV5-6
clone_size: -
cdr3_aa: CASSPEVGANVLTF
cdr3_nt: TGTGCCAGCAGCCCGGAGGTTGGGGCCAACGTCCTGACTTTC

d_call: -
j_call: TRBJ2-5
v_call: TRBV10-3
clone_size: few
cdr3_aa: CAISESRGAGETQYF
cdr3_nt: TGTGCCATCAGTGAGTCGAGGGGCGCGGGGGAGACCCAGTACTTC

d_call: -
j_call: TRBJ1-1
v_call: TRBV6-5
clone_size: -
cdr3_aa: CASSYPGLGTEAFF
cdr3_nt: TGTGCCAGCAGTTACCCCGGGTTGGGCACTGAAGCTTTCTTT

d_call: -
j_call: TRBJ2-7
v_call: TRBV10-1
clone_size: -
cdr3_aa: CASSESITSVRQYF
cdr3_nt: TGCGCCAGCAGTGAGTCGATTACGTCGGTTAGGCAGTACTTC

d_call: TRBD2
j_call: TRBJ2-7
v_call: TRBV7-2
clone_size: few
cdr3_aa: CASSLQGGEQYF
cdr3_nt: TGTGCCAGCAGCCTCCAGGGAGGGGAGCAGTACTTC

d_call: -
j_call: TRBJ1-2
v_call: TRBV11-2
clone_size: -
cdr3_aa: CASSLVQIDGYTF
cdr3_nt: TGTGCCAGCAGCTTAGTACAGATAGATGGCTACACCTTC

d_call: -
j_call: TRBJ2-7
v_call: TRBV7-9
clone_size: once
cdr3_aa: CASSLEQGGEQYF
cdr3_nt: TGTGCCAGCAGCTTGGAACAGGGTGGAGAGCAGTACTTC